The clone carrying this T cell receptor (beta chain) was recorded at least ten times. Method: immunoSEQ multiplex PCR; TCRdb's copy keeps in-frame clones and lacks some. The sample lists tens of thousands of clones; approximately 90% were seen once. The sample comes from a study of T cell changes during pregnancy in multiple sclerosis. Germline V lookup: CDR1 MDHEN, CDR2 SYDVKM. The CDR3 totals 13 residues. V was trimmed by 3 bases and J by 0 bases, leaving 6 bases between them. This TCR derives from a female donor in good health, enrolled as a control in a pregnancy study. This chain uses TRBV28 with TRBJ2-7; TRBD2 is a possible D gene (5 bases). The sample here was peripheral blood, taken in the third trimester of pregnancy. The chain's CDR3 is CASSLRDSYEQYF. CDR3 bases: TGTGCCAGCAGTTTGAGGGACTCCTACGAGCAGTACTTC. Full variable domain (outside the CDR3, taken from reference TRBV28 and TRBJ2-7): DVKVTQSSRYLVKRTGEKVFLECVQDMDHENMFWYRQDPGLGLRLIYFSYDVKMKEKGDIPEGYSVSREKKERFSLILESASTNQTSMYLCASSLRDSYEQYFGPGTRLTVT.